These T cell receptor beta chains were read from a single sample in a study of shared clonotypes between healthy human individuals. TCRdb keeps only in-frame clones here, not all; method: immunoSEQ multiplex PCR. The repertoire holds about 2.3 million clones, with about nine tenths as singletons. The sequenced sample consisted of naive CD4+ T cells from PBMCs. The receptors originated from a man aged 18-30 years in good health. Some clones in this sample may be carry-over from other donors' samples. The CDR3 runs from the conserved cysteine through the conserved F or W. Fields, in order: J gene, V gene, D gene, clone size, CDR3 protein, CDR3 DNA. D genes are given only for firm matches. Clone size, where shown, is once, few, many, or a class for clones that have expanded.

J gene: TRBJ1-4; V gene: TRBV9; D gene: NA; clone size: NA; CDR3 protein: CASSVGVRDATNEKLFF; CDR3 DNA: TGTGCCAGCAGCGTAGGGGTCAGGGATGCAACTAATGAAAAACTGTTTTTT
J gene: TRBJ2-1; V gene: TRBV18; D gene: TRBD1; clone size: NA; CDR3 protein: CASSPGQGKVESYNEQFF; CDR3 DNA: TGTGCCAGCTCACCGGGACAGGGGAAGGTGGAGTCCTACAATGAGCAGTTCTTC
J gene: TRBJ2-7; V gene: TRBV18; D gene: TRBD1; clone size: NA; CDR3 protein: CASSPSGQSYEQYF; CDR3 DNA: TGTGCCAGCTCACCTTCGGGACAGAGCTACGAGCAGTACTTC
J gene: TRBJ2-1; V gene: TRBV6-4; D gene: TRBD2; clone size: NA; CDR3 protein: CASSRDGTRSQNEQFF; CDR3 DNA: TGTGCCAGCAGCCGGGATGGGACTAGATCCCAGAATGAGCAGTTCTTC
J gene: TRBJ2-5; V gene: TRBV9; D gene: NA; clone size: NA; CDR3 protein: CASSVTRTSEETQYF; CDR3 DNA: TGTGCCAGCAGCGTAACCCGGACTTCCGAAGAGACCCAGTACTTC
J gene: TRBJ2-7; V gene: TRBV5-1; D gene: NA; clone size: NA; CDR3 protein: CASSGPGFNEQYF; CDR3 DNA: TGCGCCAGCAGCGGCCCTGGGTTCAACGAGCAGTACTTC
J gene: TRBJ1-2; V gene: TRBV28; D gene: NA; clone size: once; CDR3 protein: CASRRAGVVYGYTF; CDR3 DNA: TGTGCCAGCAGGCGGGCGGGGGTTGTCTATGGCTACACCTTC
J gene: TRBJ2-5; V gene: TRBV28; D gene: TRBD1; clone size: few; CDR3 protein: CASSSGTGGRETQYF; CDR3 DNA: TGTGCCAGCAGTTCCGGGACAGGGGGAAGAGAGACCCAGTACTTC
J gene: TRBJ1-3; V gene: TRBV9; D gene: NA; clone size: NA; CDR3 protein: CASSVVPGNTIYF; CDR3 DNA: TGTGCCAGCAGCGTAGTGCCCGGAAACACCATATATTTT
J gene: TRBJ1-5; V gene: TRBV29-1; D gene: NA; clone size: NA; CDR3 protein: CSVDAGGGQPQHF; CDR3 DNA: TGCAGCGTTGATGCGGGGGGCGGTCAGCCCCAGCATTTT
J gene: TRBJ1-1; V gene: TRBV18; D gene: TRBD1; clone size: NA; CDR3 protein: CASSPGEGARAEAFF; CDR3 DNA: TGTGCCAGCTCACCCGGGGAGGGGGCGAGGGCTGAAGCTTTCTTT
J gene: TRBJ1-1; V gene: TRBV7-8; D gene: TRBD1; clone size: NA; CDR3 protein: CASSFQGGTEAFF; CDR3 DNA: TGTGCCAGCAGCTTTCAGGGGGGCACTGAAGCTTTCTTT
J gene: TRBJ2-1; V gene: TRBV5-1; D gene: TRBD2; clone size: NA; CDR3 protein: CASSPSGSGYNEQFF; CDR3 DNA: TGCGCCAGCAGCCCGAGCGGGAGCGGATACAATGAGCAGTTCTTC
J gene: TRBJ1-2; V gene: TRBV14; D gene: NA; clone size: NA; CDR3 protein: CASSPGRGQGYTF; CDR3 DNA: TGTGCCAGCAGCCCCGGCCGGGGGCAGGGCTACACCTTC
J gene: TRBJ2-7; V gene: TRBV28; D gene: NA; clone size: NA; CDR3 protein: CASSPPGSTYEQYF; CDR3 DNA: TGTGCCAGCAGTCCGCCGGGCTCTACCTACGAGCAGTACTTC
J gene: TRBJ1-4; V gene: TRBV7-2; D gene: TRBD1; clone size: NA; CDR3 protein: CASSPRQGANEKLFF; CDR3 DNA: TGTGCCAGCAGCCCGCGACAGGGGGCAAATGAAAAACTGTTTTTT
J gene: TRBJ2-5; V gene: TRBV28; D gene: TRBD2; clone size: NA; CDR3 protein: CASSPSGRGNQETQYF; CDR3 DNA: TGTGCCAGCAGCCCTAGCGGGAGGGGTAACCAAGAGACCCAGTACTTC
J gene: TRBJ1-1; V gene: TRBV27; D gene: NA; clone size: NA; CDR3 protein: CASSFRGNTEAFF; CDR3 DNA: TGTGCCAGCAGTTTCCGGGGTAACACTGAAGCTTTCTTT
J gene: TRBJ2-2; V gene: TRBV7-3; D gene: TRBD2; clone size: NA; CDR3 protein: CASSLGVAGGNIGELFF; CDR3 DNA: TGTGCCAGCAGCTTAGGTGTAGCGGGAGGAAATATCGGGGAGCTGTTTTTT
J gene: TRBJ1-6; V gene: TRBV5-6; D gene: NA; clone size: once; CDR3 protein: CASSPRGSPLHF; CDR3 DNA: TGTGCCAGCAGTCCCAGGGGTTCACCCCTCCACTTT
J gene: TRBJ1-2; V gene: TRBV7-2; D gene: TRBD1; clone size: NA; CDR3 protein: CASSSGTGVVNYGYTF; CDR3 DNA: TGTGCCAGCAGCTCCGGGACAGGGGTTGTCAACTATGGCTACACCTTC
J gene: TRBJ1-4; V gene: TRBV5-8; D gene: NA; clone size: NA; CDR3 protein: CASSLVRGLKNEKLFF; CDR3 DNA: TGTGCCAGCAGCTTGGTACGGGGGCTTAAAAATGAAAAACTGTTTTTT
J gene: TRBJ2-7; V gene: TRBV6-1; D gene: NA; clone size: once; CDR3 protein: CASSEAGIVEQYF; CDR3 DNA: TGTGCCAGCAGTGAAGCGGGAATAGTCGAGCAGTACTTC
J gene: TRBJ2-2; V gene: TRBV6-5; D gene: NA; clone size: NA; CDR3 protein: CASSSPGHTGELFF; CDR3 DNA: TGTGCCAGCAGTTCGCCGGGACACACCGGGGAGCTGTTTTTT
J gene: TRBJ2-5; V gene: TRBV19; D gene: TRBD1; clone size: NA; CDR3 protein: CASSGPLGGRETQYF; CDR3 DNA: TGTGCCAGTAGCGGTCCTCTAGGGGGCAGGGAGACCCAGTACTTC
J gene: TRBJ2-1; V gene: TRBV15; D gene: TRBD2; clone size: NA; CDR3 protein: CATNSGANEQFF; CDR3 DNA: TGTGCCACCAATAGCGGGGCTAATGAGCAGTTCTTC
J gene: TRBJ2-1; V gene: TRBV7-3; D gene: TRBD2; clone size: NA; CDR3 protein: CASSIGTSGRRGNEQFF; CDR3 DNA: TGTGCCAGCAGCATAGGGACTAGCGGGAGAAGAGGGAATGAGCAGTTCTTC
J gene: TRBJ1-2; V gene: TRBV18; D gene: NA; clone size: NA; CDR3 protein: CASSPEGAGYGYTF; CDR3 DNA: TGTGCCAGCTCACCTGAAGGCGCCGGCTATGGCTACACCTTC
J gene: TRBJ2-5; V gene: TRBV11-2; D gene: NA; clone size: NA; CDR3 protein: CASSYVTADTQYF; CDR3 DNA: TGTGCCAGCAGCTACGTCACCGCAGACACCCAGTACTTC
J gene: TRBJ2-6; V gene: TRBV2; D gene: NA; clone size: NA; CDR3 protein: CASSVPGANVLTF; CDR3 DNA: TGTGCCAGCAGTGTCCCAGGGGCCAACGTCCTGACTTTC
J gene: TRBJ2-7; V gene: TRBV2; D gene: NA; clone size: NA; CDR3 protein: CASSVSARASYEQYF; CDR3 DNA: TGTGCCAGCAGTGTGAGTGCTAGGGCCTCCTACGAGCAGTACTTC
J gene: TRBJ1-1; V gene: TRBV6-5; D gene: NA; clone size: NA; CDR3 protein: CASSSRQAVNTEAFF; CDR3 DNA: TGTGCCAGCAGTAGCCGACAGGCGGTGAACACTGAAGCTTTCTTT
J gene: TRBJ1-2; V gene: TRBV7-9; D gene: NA; clone size: NA; CDR3 protein: CASSLSKEANYGYTF; CDR3 DNA: TGTGCCAGCAGCTTATCAAAGGAAGCTAACTATGGCTACACCTTC
J gene: TRBJ1-3; V gene: TRBV21-1; D gene: NA; clone size: NA; CDR3 protein: CASSKEVVRGQGNTIYF; CDR3 DNA: TGTGCCAGCAGCAAAGAGGTAGTGAGAGGGCAGGGAAACACCATATATTTT
J gene: TRBJ1-1; V gene: TRBV27; D gene: NA; clone size: NA; CDR3 protein: CASSLWQGATEAFF; CDR3 DNA: TGTGCCAGCAGTTTATGGCAGGGTGCAACTGAAGCTTTCTTT
J gene: TRBJ1-4; V gene: TRBV28; D gene: NA; clone size: NA; CDR3 protein: CASSFRRGDRGEKLFF; CDR3 DNA: TGTGCCAGCAGTTTTCGGCGTGGGGATCGGGGTGAAAAACTGTTTTTT
J gene: TRBJ1-1; V gene: TRBV6-1; D gene: NA; clone size: NA; CDR3 protein: CASREDRNTEAFF; CDR3 DNA: TGTGCCAGCAGAGAAGACAGAAACACTGAAGCTTTCTTT
J gene: TRBJ2-6; V gene: TRBV28; D gene: NA; clone size: NA; CDR3 protein: CASSSFGLSGANVLTF; CDR3 DNA: TGTGCCAGCTCTTCATTTGGTCTCTCTGGGGCCAACGTCCTGACTTTC
J gene: TRBJ1-3; V gene: TRBV19; D gene: TRBD1; clone size: once; CDR3 protein: CASKGQGMDTIYF; CDR3 DNA: TGTGCCAGTAAGGGACAGGGGATGGACACCATATATTTT
J gene: TRBJ1-4; V gene: TRBV28; D gene: TRBD1; clone size: NA; CDR3 protein: CASSPSTGLREKLFF; CDR3 DNA: TGTGCCAGCAGCCCTTCGACAGGGTTACGTGAAAAACTGTTTTTT
J gene: TRBJ1-4; V gene: TRBV28; D gene: NA; clone size: NA; CDR3 protein: CASFPGGAREKLFF; CDR3 DNA: TGTGCCAGCTTCCCGGGAGGGGCGCGTGAAAAACTGTTTTTT
J gene: TRBJ2-3; V gene: TRBV7-2; D gene: TRBD1; clone size: NA; CDR3 protein: CASSPDRGRPDTQYF; CDR3 DNA: TGTGCCAGCAGCCCGGACAGGGGTAGGCCAGATACGCAGTATTTT
J gene: TRBJ1-2; V gene: TRBV6-6; D gene: NA; clone size: NA; CDR3 protein: CASSQKTANYGYTF; CDR3 DNA: TGTGCCAGCAGTCAGAAGACAGCTAACTATGGCTACACCTTC
J gene: TRBJ2-4; V gene: TRBV5-4; D gene: TRBD2; clone size: NA; CDR3 protein: CASSLDGTSGRKNIQYF; CDR3 DNA: TGTGCCAGCAGCTTGGACGGGACTAGCGGGAGGAAAAACATTCAGTACTTC
J gene: TRBJ2-3; V gene: TRBV11-2; D gene: NA; clone size: NA; CDR3 protein: CASSLGTLNTDTQYF; CDR3 DNA: TGTGCCAGCAGCCTCGGGACCCTCAACACAGATACGCAGTATTTT
J gene: TRBJ2-2; V gene: TRBV7-9; D gene: NA; clone size: NA; CDR3 protein: CASSLGPSGELFF; CDR3 DNA: TGTGCCAGCAGCTTAGGACCGTCCGGGGAGCTGTTTTTT
J gene: TRBJ1-2; V gene: TRBV6-5; D gene: TRBD1; clone size: NA; CDR3 protein: CASSSRDRDYYGYTF; CDR3 DNA: TGTGCCAGCAGCTCCCGGGACAGGGACTACTATGGCTACACCTTC
J gene: TRBJ2-7; V gene: TRBV4-1; D gene: TRBD2; clone size: NA; CDR3 protein: CASSQANLAGVTYEQYF; CDR3 DNA: TGCGCCAGCAGCCAGGCCAATCTTGCGGGAGTTACCTACGAGCAGTACTTC
J gene: TRBJ2-3; V gene: TRBV7-3; D gene: TRBD1; clone size: NA; CDR3 protein: CASSPDRGGDTQYF; CDR3 DNA: TGTGCCAGCAGTCCCGACAGGGGCGGCGATACGCAGTATTTT
J gene: TRBJ2-1; V gene: TRBV7-2; D gene: NA; clone size: once; CDR3 protein: CASRIGGDEQFF; CDR3 DNA: TGTGCCAGCAGAATAGGGGGTGATGAGCAGTTCTTC
J gene: TRBJ2-7; V gene: TRBV28; D gene: NA; clone size: NA; CDR3 protein: CASSSQVGYEQYF; CDR3 DNA: TGTGCCAGCAGTTCGCAAGTTGGCTACGAGCAGTACTTC
J gene: TRBJ2-3; V gene: TRBV13; D gene: NA; clone size: NA; CDR3 protein: CASSPRMASTDTQYF; CDR3 DNA: TGTGCCAGCAGCCCACGGATGGCGAGCACAGATACGCAGTATTTT
J gene: TRBJ2-7; V gene: TRBV4-1; D gene: TRBD1; clone size: once; CDR3 protein: CASSQAQVRGNYEQYF; CDR3 DNA: TGCGCCAGCAGCCAAGCTCAGGTCAGGGGGAACTACGAGCAGTACTTC
J gene: TRBJ2-3; V gene: TRBV6-5; D gene: NA; clone size: NA; CDR3 protein: CASSYARPSTDTQYF; CDR3 DNA: TGTGCCAGCAGTTACGCAAGGCCTAGCACAGATACGCAGTATTTT
J gene: TRBJ2-7; V gene: TRBV9; D gene: TRBD1; clone size: NA; CDR3 protein: CASATGEELEQYF; CDR3 DNA: TGTGCCAGCGCGACAGGGGAGGAACTCGAGCAGTACTTC
J gene: TRBJ2-7; V gene: TRBV2; D gene: TRBD2; clone size: NA; CDR3 protein: CASEREPSYEQYF; CDR3 DNA: TGTGCCAGCGAGCGGGAGCCCTCCTACGAGCAGTACTTC
J gene: TRBJ2-1; V gene: TRBV7-3; D gene: NA; clone size: NA; CDR3 protein: CASSPIGGSYNEQFF; CDR3 DNA: TGTGCCAGCAGCCCTATCGGGGGCTCCTACAATGAGCAGTTCTTC
J gene: TRBJ2-3; V gene: TRBV28; D gene: TRBD2; clone size: NA; CDR3 protein: CASSSPLRAGGLGDTQYF; CDR3 DNA: TGTGCCAGCAGTTCCCCCCTTAGGGCGGGAGGGTTAGGAGATACGCAGTATTTT
J gene: TRBJ2-3; V gene: TRBV11-2; D gene: NA; clone size: NA; CDR3 protein: CASSLGPLETDTQYF; CDR3 DNA: TGTGCCAGCAGCTTAGGGCCACTAGAAACCGATACGCAGTATTTT